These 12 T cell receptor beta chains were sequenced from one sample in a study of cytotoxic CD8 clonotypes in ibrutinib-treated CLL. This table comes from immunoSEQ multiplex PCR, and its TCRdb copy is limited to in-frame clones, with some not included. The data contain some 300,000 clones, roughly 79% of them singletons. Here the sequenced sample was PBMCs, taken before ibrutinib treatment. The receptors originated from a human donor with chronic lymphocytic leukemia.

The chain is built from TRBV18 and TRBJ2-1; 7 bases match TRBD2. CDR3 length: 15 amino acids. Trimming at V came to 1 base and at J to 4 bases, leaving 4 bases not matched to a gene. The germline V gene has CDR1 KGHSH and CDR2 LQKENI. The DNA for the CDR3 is TGTGCCAGCTCACCACTTGCGGGGGTTTACAATGAGCAGTTCTTC. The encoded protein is CASSPLAGVYNEQFF.

CDR3 bases: TGTGCCAGCAGTTTCGCAGCGAGCAATCAGCCCCAGCATTTT. Encoded protein: CASSFAASNQPQHF. The chain joins TRBV28 to TRBJ1-5; D unclear. The CDR3 runs to 14 residues. With 3 bases removed from V and 1 base from J, the gap between germline ends came to 7 bases. Germline lookup yields CDR1 MDHEN and CDR2 SYDVKM.

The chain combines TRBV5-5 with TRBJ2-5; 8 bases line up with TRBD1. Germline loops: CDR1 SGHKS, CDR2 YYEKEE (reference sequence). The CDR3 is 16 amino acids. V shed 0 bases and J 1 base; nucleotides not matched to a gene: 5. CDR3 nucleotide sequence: TGTGCCAGCAGCTTGGGCGGGACAGGTACCCAAGAGACCCAGTACTTC. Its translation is CASSLGGTGTQETQYF.

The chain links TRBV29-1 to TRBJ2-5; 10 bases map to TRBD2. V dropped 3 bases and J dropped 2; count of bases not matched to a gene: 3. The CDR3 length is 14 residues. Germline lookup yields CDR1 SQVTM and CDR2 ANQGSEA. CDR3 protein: CSVDLAGEQETQYF. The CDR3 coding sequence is TGCAGCGTTGACCTAGCGGGAGAGCAAGAGACCCAGTACTTC.

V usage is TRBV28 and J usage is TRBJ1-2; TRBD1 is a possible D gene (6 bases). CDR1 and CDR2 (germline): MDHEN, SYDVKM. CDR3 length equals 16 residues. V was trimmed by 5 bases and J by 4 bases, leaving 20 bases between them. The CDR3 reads CASSTHTRGGRYGYTF. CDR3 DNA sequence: TGTGCCAGCAGTACACACACCAGGGGCGGCCGCTATGGCTACACCTTC.

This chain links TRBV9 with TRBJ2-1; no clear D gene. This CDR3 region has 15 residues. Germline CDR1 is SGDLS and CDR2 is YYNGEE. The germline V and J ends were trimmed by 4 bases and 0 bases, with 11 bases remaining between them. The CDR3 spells CASSPLSSSYNEQFF. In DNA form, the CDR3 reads TGTGCCAGCAGCCCGCTGAGTAGCTCCTACAATGAGCAGTTCTTC.

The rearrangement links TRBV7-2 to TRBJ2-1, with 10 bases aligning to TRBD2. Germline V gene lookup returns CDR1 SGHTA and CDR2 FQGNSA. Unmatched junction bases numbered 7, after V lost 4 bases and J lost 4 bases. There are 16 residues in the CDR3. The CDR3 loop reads CASSWTSGGLYNEQFF. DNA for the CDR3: TGTGCCAGCAGCTGGACTAGCGGAGGCTTATACAATGAGCAGTTCTTC.

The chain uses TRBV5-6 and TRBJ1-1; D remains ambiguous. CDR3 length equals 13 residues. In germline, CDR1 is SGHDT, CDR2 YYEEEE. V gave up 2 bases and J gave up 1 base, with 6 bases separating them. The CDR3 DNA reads TGTGCCAGCAGCTTTCTAGAGAACACTGAAGCTTTCTTT. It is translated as CASSFLENTEAFF.

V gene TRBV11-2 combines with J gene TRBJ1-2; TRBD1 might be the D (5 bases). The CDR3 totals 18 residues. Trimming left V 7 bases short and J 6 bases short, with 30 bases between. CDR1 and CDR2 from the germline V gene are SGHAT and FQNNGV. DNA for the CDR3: TGTGCCAGCATCGGCGCGGACCAGGGTAATCGTCACCGACATGGCTACACCTTC. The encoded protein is CASIGADQGNRHRHGYTF. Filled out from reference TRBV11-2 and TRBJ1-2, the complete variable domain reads EAGVAQSPRYKIIEKRQSVAFWCNPISGHATLYWYQQILGQGPKLLIQFQNNGVVDDSQLPKDRFSAERLKGVDSTLKIQPAKLEDSAVYLCASIGADQGNRHRHGYTFGSGTRLTVV.

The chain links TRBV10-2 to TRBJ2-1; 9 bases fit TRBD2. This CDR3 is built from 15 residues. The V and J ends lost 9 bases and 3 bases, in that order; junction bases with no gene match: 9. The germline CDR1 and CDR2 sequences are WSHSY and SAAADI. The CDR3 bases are TGCGCCAGTGGAAGTCGACTAGCGGTCTACAATGAGCAGTTCTTC. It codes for CASGSRLAVYNEQFF.

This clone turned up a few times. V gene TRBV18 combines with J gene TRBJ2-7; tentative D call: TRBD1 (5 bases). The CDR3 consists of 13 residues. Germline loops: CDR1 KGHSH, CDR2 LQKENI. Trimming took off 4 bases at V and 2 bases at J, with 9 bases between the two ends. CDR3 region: CASSQGQTYEQYF. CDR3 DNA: TGTGCCAGCTCACAAGGACAAACCTACGAGCAGTACTTC.

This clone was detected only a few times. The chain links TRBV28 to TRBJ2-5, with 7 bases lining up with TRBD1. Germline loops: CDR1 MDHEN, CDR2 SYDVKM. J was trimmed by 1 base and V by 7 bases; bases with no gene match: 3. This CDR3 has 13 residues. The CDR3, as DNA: TGTGCCAGCAACCCAGGGGGCCAAGAGACCCAGTACTTC. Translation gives CASNPGGQETQYF.